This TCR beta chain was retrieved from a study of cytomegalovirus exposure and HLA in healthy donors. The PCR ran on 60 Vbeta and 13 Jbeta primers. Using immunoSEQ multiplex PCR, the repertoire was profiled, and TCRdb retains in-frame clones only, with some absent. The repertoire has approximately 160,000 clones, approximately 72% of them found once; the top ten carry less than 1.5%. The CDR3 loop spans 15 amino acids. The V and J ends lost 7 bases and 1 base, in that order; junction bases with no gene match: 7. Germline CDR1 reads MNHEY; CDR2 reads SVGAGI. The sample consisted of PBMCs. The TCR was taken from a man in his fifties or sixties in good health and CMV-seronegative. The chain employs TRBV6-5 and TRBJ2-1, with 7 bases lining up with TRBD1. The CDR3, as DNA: TGTGCCAGCACCACCAGGGGGAGATCCTACAATGAGCAGTTCTTC. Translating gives CASTTRGRSYNEQFF.